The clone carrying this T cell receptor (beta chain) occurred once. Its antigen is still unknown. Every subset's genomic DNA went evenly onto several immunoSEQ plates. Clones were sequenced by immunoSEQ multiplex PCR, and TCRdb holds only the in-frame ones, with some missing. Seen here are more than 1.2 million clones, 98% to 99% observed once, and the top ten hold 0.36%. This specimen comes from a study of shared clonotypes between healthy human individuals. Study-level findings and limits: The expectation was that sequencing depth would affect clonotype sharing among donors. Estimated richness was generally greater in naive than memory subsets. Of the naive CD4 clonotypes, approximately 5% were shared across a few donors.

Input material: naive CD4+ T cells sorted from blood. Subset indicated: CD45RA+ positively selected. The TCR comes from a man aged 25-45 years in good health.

The CDR3 sequence: CASSSKPGLAGEGDTQYF. The CDR3 DNA sequence: TGCGCCAGCAGCTCCAAACCAGGACTAGCGGGAGAGGGAGATACGCAGTATTTT. The chain combines TRBV5-1 with TRBJ2-3; 13 bases match TRBD2. CDR1 and CDR2 from the germline V gene are SGHRS and YFSETQ. The CDR3 is 18 residues long. After removal of 3 bases from V and 5 bases from J, the junction contained 12 bases not matched to a gene.